This passage covers 14 T cell receptor beta chains from one sample sequenced in a study of CD4 T cells in relation to SARS-CoV-2 and coronaviruses. Here immunoSEQ multiplex PCR was the method, and the copy in TCRdb shows in-frame clones only, minus some. Of under 13,000 clones in the sample, more than 75% are singletons; the top ten hold over 2%. The source material was naive CD4+ T cells from PBMCs. Subset reported: naive CD4+ T cells isolated by negative enrichment. These receptors were collected from an adult with COVID-19.

The chain links TRBV4-1 to TRBJ2-3; D gene ambiguous. The CDR3 totals 14 residues. Trimming removed 0 bases from V and 6 bases from J, with 10 bases in between. Germline V gene lookup returns CDR1 MGHRA and CDR2 YSYEKL. In nucleotides, the CDR3 is TGCGCCAGCAGCCAAGAAGCGTTCGCCGATACGCAGTATTTT. Protein sequence: CASSQEAFADTQYF.

The J gene is TRBJ1-2, the V gene TRBV5-4, with D unresolved. Trimming took off 0 bases at V and 8 bases at J, with 11 bases between the two ends. Germline V lookup: CDR1 SGHNT, CDR2 YYREEE (reference sequence). The CDR3 runs to 13 residues. The CDR3 region has the DNA TGTGCCAGCAGCTTGGCCGCTACGATCGGCTACACCTTC. Protein: CASSLAATIGYTF. The full variable domain, in which reference TRBV5-4 and TRBJ1-2 provide the parts outside the CDR3, is ETGVTQSPTHLIKTRGQQVTLRCSSQSGHNTVSWYQQALGQGPQFIFQYYREEENGRGNFPPRFSGLQFPNYSSELNVNALELDDSALYLCASSLAATIGYTFGSGTRLTVV.

This chain uses TRBV5-1 with TRBJ2-7, with TRBD2 matching over 9 bases. V lost 5 bases, J lost 1 base, and 4 bases stayed unmatched. This CDR3 spans 14 amino acids. Germline CDR1 is SGHRS and CDR2 is YFSETQ. This CDR3 reads CASSLTSGSYEQYF. The CDR3 bases are TGCGCCAGCAGTCTGACTAGCGGATCCTACGAGCAGTACTTC. Filled out from reference TRBV5-1 and TRBJ2-7, the complete variable domain reads KAGVTQTPRYLIKTRGQQVTLSCSPISGHRSVSWYQQTPGQGLQFLFEYFSETQRNKGNFPGRFSGRQFSNSRSEMNVSTLELGDSALYLCASSLTSGSYEQYFGPGTRLTVT.

The V and J genes are TRBV5-1 and TRBJ1-4; D call uncertain. The CDR3 has 14 residues. V was clipped by 4 bases and J by 6 bases, with 13 bases between them. Germline V gene sequence: CDR1 SGHRS, CDR2 YFSETQ. CDR3 sequence (DNA): TGCGCCAGCAGCCTCGGGTTCGGGCATGAAAAACTGTTTTTT. This translates into CASSLGFGHEKLFF.

CDR3 DNA sequence: TGTGCCAGCAGCCTCAGCGGGGGGGCCTACGAGCAGTACTTC. Its translation: CASSLSGGAYEQYF. The V and J genes are TRBV5-4 and TRBJ2-7; 10 bases match TRBD2. This CDR3 contains 14 residues. CDR1 is SGHNT, CDR2 YYREEE, per germline (reference sequence). Losses at the gene ends were 4 bases for V and 2 bases for J; bases not matched to a gene: 3.

The J gene is TRBJ1-6, the V gene TRBV9, with D tentatively TRBD1 (5 bases). The V end lost 3 bases, the J end lost 4 bases, and 11 bases lay between the germline ends. The germline V gene has CDR1 SGDLS and CDR2 YYNGEE. CDR3 length: 15 amino acids. The DNA for the CDR3 is TGTGCCAGCAGCGAAGTGGGGGGGTATAATTCACCCCTCCACTTT. Translating gives CASSEVGGYNSPLHF.

This chain joins TRBV6-5 and TRBJ2-4; TRBD1 matches 9 bases. Germline V gene sequence: CDR1 MNHEY, CDR2 SVGAGI. V dropped 10 bases and J dropped 7; count of bases not matched to a gene: 8. There are 13 residues in the CDR3. The CDR3 loop is CATRQGVTNIQYF. In DNA form, the CDR3 reads TGTGCCACCAGACAGGGGGTGACGAACATTCAGTACTTC.

The V call is TRBV2, the J call TRBJ1-4; D perhaps matches TRBD1 (5 bases). Germline lookup yields CDR1 SNHLY and CDR2 FYNNEI. Trimming shortened V by 6 bases and J by 5 bases, and 16 bases separated the two germline ends. This CDR3 is built from 15 residues. The CDR3, as DNA: TGTGCCAGCAGGACCACAGGATCTGCAAATGAAAAACTGTTTTTT. It is translated as CASRTTGSANEKLFF. Together with reference TRBV2 and TRBJ1-4, the CDR3 gives the full variable domain: EPEVTQTPSHQVTQMGQEVILRCVPISNHLYFYWYRQILGQKVEFLVSFYNNEISEKSEIFDDQFSVERPDGSNFTLKIRSTKLEDSAMYFCASRTTGSANEKLFFGSGTQLSVL.

The chain employs TRBV28 and TRBJ1-2; D unresolved. Germline V gene sequence: CDR1 MDHEN, CDR2 SYDVKM. The CDR3 is made up of 10 amino acids. V gave up 5 bases and J gave up 6 bases, with 4 bases separating them. CDR3 residues: CASSEDGYTF. Written as DNA, the CDR3 is TGTGCCAGCAGTGAAGATGGCTACACCTTC.

V usage is TRBV24-1 and J usage is TRBJ2-6; D is unresolved. This CDR3 has 19 residues. Trimming left V 5 bases short and J 0 bases short, with 19 bases between. CDR1 is KGHDR, CDR2 SFDVKD, per germline. The CDR3 region is CATSALRGYQCSGANVLTF. Written as DNA, the CDR3 is TGTGCCACCAGTGCCCTAAGAGGATATCAATGCTCTGGGGCCAACGTCCTGACTTTC.

This chain joins TRBV5-1 and TRBJ1-1; 8 bases line up with TRBD1. Germline V gives CDR1 SGHRS, CDR2 YFSETQ. Unmatched junction bases numbered 8, after V lost 4 bases and J lost 6 bases. This CDR3 has 14 amino acids. The CDR3 reads CASSMTGAGAEAFF. In nucleotides, the CDR3 is TGCGCCAGCAGCATGACAGGGGCCGGCGCTGAAGCTTTCTTT. The full variable domain, in which reference TRBV5-1 and TRBJ1-1 provide the parts outside the CDR3, is KAGVTQTPRYLIKTRGQQVTLSCSPISGHRSVSWYQQTPGQGLQFLFEYFSETQRNKGNFPGRFSGRQFSNSRSEMNVSTLELGDSALYLCASSMTGAGAEAFFGQGTRLTVV.

V gene TRBV30 combines with J gene TRBJ2-2, with D perhaps matching TRBD2 (6 bases). Germline values: CDR1 GTSNPN, CDR2 SVGIG (reference sequence). The CDR3 runs 14 residues. Deletions cut 3 bases from V and 0 bases from J, with 8 bases between. CDR3 loop: CAWSRRANTGELFF. The CDR3 DNA is TGTGCCTGGAGCCGGAGGGCGAACACCGGGGAGCTGTTTTTT.

This sequence joins TRBV28 and TRBJ1-5; a weak D match, TRBD1 (5 bases). Trimming left V 8 bases short and J 6 bases short, with 11 bases between. This CDR3 is built from 12 residues. In germline, CDR1 is MDHEN, CDR2 SYDVKM. The CDR3 DNA is TGTGCCAGCTTTTTGGGGGGTCAGCCCCAGCATTTT. Translated, it gives CASFLGGQPQHF.

The rearrangement links TRBV10-3 to TRBJ2-3; no clear D gene. Per the germline V gene, CDR1 is ENHRY and CDR2 is SYGVKD. The CDR3 spans 12 residues. V dropped 5 bases and J dropped 2 bases, with 5 bases sitting between them. CDR3 nucleotides: TGTGCCATCAGTCGGGCCACAGATACGCAGTATTTT. Encoded protein: CAISRATDTQYF.